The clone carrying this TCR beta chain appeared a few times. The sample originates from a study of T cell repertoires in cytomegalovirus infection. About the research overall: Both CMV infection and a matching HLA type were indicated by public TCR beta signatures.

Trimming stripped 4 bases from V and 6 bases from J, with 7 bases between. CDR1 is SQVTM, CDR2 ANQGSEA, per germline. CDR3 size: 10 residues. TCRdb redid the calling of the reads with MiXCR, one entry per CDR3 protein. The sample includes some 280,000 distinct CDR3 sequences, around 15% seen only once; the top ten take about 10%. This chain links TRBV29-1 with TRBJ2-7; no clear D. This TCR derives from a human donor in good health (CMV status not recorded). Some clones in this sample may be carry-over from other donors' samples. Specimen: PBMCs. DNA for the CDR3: TGCAGCGTTGGAGAGGTCGAGCAGTACTTC. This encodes CSVGEVEQYF.